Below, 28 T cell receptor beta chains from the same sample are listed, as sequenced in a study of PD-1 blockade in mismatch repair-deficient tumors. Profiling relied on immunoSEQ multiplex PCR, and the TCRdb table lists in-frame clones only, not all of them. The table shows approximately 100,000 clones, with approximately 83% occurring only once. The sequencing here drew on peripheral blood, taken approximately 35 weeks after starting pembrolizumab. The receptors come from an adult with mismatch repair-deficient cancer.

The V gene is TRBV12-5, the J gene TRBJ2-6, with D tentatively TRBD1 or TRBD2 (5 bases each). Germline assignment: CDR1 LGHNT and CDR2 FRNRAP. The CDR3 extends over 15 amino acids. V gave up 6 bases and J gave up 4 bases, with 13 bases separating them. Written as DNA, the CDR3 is TGTGCTAGTGGCGCTACCTGGGGGGGGGCCAACGTCCTGACTTTC. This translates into CASGATWGGANVLTF.

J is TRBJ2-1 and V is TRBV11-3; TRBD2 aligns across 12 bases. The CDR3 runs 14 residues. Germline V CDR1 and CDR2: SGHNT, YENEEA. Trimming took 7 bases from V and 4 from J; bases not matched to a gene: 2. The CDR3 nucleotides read TGTGCCAGCAACGGACTAGCGGGATACAATGAGCAGTTCTTC. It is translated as CASNGLAGYNEQFF.

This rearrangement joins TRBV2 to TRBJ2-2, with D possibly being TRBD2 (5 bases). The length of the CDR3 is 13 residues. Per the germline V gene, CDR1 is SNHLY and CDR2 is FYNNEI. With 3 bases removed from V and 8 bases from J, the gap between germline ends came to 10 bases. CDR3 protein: CASSEERFGELFF. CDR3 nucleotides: TGTGCCAGCAGTGAGGAGCGGTTTGGGGAGCTGTTTTTT.

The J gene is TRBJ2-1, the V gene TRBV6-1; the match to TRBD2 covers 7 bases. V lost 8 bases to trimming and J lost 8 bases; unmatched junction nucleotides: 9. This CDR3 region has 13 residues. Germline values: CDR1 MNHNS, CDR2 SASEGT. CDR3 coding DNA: TGTGCCAGCCGGCGGGGAGGGCTAGATGAGCAGTTCTTC. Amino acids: CASRRGGLDEQFF.

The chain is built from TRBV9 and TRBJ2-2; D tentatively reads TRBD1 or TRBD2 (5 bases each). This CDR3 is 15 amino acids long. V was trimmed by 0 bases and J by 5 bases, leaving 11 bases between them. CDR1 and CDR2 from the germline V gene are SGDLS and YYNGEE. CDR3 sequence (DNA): TGTGCCAGCAGCGTAGCAGGGCCGGGGACCGGGGAGCTGTTTTTT. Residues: CASSVAGPGTGELFF.

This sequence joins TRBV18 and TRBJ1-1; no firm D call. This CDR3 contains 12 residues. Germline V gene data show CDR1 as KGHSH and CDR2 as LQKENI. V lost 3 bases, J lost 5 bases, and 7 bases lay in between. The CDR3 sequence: CASSPQGTEAFF. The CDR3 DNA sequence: TGTGCCAGCTCACCTCAAGGTACTGAAGCTTTCTTT. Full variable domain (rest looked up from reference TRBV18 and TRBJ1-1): NAGVMQNPRHLVRRRGQEARLRCSPMKGHSHVYWYRQLPEEGLKFMVYLQKENIIDESGMPKERFSAEFPKEGPSILRIQQVVRGDSAAYFCASSPQGTEAFFGQGTRLTVV.

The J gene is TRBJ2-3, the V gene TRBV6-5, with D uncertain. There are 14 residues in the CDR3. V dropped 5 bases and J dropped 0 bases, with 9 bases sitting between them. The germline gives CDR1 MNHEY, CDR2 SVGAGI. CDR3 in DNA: TGTGCCAGCAGTCCACAGACTAGCACAGATACGCAGTATTTT. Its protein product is CASSPQTSTDTQYF.

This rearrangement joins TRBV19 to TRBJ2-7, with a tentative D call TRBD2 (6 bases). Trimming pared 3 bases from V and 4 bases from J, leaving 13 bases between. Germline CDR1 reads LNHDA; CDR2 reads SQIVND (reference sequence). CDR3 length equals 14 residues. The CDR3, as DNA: TGTGCCAGTAGTATGGGAGCGGGCCTGTACGAGCAGTACTTC. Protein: CASSMGAGLYEQYF.

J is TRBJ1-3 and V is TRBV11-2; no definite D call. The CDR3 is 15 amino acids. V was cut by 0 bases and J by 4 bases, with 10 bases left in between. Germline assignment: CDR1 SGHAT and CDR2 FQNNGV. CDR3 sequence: CASSLESRAGNTIYF. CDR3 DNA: TGTGCCAGCAGCTTAGAAAGTAGGGCCGGAAACACCATATATTTT.

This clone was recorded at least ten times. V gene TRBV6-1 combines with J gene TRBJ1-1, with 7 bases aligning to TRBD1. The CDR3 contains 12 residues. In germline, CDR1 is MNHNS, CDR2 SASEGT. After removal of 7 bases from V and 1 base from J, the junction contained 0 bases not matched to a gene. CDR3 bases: TGTGCCAGCAACAGGGGGAACACTGAAGCTTTCTTT. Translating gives CASNRGNTEAFF.

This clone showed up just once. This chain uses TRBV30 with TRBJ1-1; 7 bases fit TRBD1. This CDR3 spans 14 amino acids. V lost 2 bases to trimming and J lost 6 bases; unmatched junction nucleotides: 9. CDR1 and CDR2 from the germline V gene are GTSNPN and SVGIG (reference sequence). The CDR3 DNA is TGTGCCTGGAGTACCCGGGACAGAGGTTCTGAAGCTTTCTTT. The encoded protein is CAWSTRDRGSEAFF.

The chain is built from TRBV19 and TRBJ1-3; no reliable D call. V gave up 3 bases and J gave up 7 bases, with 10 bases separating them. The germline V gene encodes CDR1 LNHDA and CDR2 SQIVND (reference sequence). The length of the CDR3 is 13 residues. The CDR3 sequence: CASSMSLINTIYF. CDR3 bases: TGTGCCAGTAGTATGTCGCTTATTAACACCATATATTTT.

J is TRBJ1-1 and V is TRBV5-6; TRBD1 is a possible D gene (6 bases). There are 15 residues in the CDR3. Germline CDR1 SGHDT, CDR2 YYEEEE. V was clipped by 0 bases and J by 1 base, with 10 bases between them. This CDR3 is CASSLGHRANTEAFF. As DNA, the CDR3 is TGTGCCAGCAGCTTGGGTCACAGGGCGAACACTGAAGCTTTCTTT.

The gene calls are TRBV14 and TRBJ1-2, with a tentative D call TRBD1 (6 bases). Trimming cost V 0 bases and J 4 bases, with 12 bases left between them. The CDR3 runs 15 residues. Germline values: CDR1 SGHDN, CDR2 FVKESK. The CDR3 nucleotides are TGTGCCAGCAGCCAAGAAATAGGGACATTCTATGGCTACACCTTC. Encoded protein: CASSQEIGTFYGYTF.

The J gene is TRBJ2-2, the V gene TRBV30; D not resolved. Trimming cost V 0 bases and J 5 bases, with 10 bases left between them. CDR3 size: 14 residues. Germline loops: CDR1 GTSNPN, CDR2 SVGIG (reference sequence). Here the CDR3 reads CAWSVMGRTGELFF. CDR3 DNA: TGTGCCTGGAGTGTAATGGGAAGGACCGGGGAGCTGTTTTTT.

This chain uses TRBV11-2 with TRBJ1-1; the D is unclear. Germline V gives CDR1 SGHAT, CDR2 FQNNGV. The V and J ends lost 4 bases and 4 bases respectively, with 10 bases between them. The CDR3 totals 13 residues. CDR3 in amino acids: CASSSMLGTEAFF. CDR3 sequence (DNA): TGTGCCAGCAGCTCGATGCTGGGCACTGAAGCTTTCTTT.

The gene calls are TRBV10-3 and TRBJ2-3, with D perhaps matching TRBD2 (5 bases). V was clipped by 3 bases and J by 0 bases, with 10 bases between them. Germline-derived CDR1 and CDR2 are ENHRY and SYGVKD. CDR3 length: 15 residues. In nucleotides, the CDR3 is TGTGCCATCAGTGATTCGCGGGCTAGCACAGATACGCAGTATTTT. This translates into CAISDSRASTDTQYF.

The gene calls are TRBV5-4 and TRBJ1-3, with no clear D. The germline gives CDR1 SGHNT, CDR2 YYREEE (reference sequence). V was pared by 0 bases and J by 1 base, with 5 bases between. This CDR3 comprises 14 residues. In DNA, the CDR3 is TGTGCCAGCAGCTTGGGTTTATCTGGAAACACCATATATTTT. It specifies CASSLGLSGNTIYF.

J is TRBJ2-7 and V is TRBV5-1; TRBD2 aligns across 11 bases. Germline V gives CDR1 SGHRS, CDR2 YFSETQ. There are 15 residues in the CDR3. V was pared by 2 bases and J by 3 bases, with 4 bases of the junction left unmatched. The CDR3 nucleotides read TGCGCCAGCAGCTTTGAGGGGACTAGCGGCTACGAGCAGTACTTC. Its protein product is CASSFEGTSGYEQYF.

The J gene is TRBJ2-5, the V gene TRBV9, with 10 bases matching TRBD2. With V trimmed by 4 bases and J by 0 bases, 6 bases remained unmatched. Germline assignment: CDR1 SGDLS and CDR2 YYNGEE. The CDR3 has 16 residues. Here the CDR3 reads CASSTTSGAYQETQYF. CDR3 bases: TGTGCCAGCAGCACAACTAGCGGGGCGTACCAAGAGACCCAGTACTTC.

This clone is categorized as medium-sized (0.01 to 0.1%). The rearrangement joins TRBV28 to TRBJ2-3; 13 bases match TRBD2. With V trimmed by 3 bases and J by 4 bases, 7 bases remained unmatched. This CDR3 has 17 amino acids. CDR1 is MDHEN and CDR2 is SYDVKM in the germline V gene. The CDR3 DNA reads TGTGCCAGCAGTTTTATAGGACTAGCGGGAGAGGCAGATACGCAGTATTTT. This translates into CASSFIGLAGEADTQYF.

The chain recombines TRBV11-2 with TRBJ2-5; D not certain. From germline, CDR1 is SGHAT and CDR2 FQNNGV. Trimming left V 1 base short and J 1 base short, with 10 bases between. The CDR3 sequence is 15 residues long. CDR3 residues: CASSLGGATQETQYF. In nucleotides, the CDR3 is TGTGCCAGCAGCTTAGGCGGAGCAACCCAAGAGACCCAGTACTTC.

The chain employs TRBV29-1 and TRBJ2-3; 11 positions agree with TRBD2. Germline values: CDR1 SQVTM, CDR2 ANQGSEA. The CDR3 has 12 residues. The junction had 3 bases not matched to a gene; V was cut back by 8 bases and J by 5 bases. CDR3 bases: TGCAGCTACACTAGCGGGAGAGATACGCAGTATTTT. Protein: CSYTSGRDTQYF.

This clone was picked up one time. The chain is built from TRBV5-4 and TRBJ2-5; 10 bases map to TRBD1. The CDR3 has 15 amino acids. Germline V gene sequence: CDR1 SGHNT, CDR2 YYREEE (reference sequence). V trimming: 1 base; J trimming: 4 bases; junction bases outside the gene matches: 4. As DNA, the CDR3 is TGTGCCAGCAGCTTGCGACAGGGGGCACGAGAGACCCAGTACTTC. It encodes CASSLRQGARETQYF.

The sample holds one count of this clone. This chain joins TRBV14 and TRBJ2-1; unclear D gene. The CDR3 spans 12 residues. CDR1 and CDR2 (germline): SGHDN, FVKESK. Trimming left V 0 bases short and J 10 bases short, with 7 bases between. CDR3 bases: TGTGCCAGCAGCCAAGATCCCGGGGAGCAGTTCTTC. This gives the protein CASSQDPGEQFF.

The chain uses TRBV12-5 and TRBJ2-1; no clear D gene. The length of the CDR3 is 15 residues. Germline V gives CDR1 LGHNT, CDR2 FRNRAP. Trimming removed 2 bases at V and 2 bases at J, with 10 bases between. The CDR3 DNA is TGTGCTAGTGGTTTGCCCAAAGGGACCTACAATGAGCAGTTCTTC. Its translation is CASGLPKGTYNEQFF.

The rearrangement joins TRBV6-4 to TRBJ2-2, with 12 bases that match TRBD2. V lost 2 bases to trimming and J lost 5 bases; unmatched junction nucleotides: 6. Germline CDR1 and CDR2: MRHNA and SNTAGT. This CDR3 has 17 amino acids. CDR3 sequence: CASSDRWTSGMTGELFF. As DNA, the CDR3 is TGTGCCAGCAGTGACCGGTGGACTAGCGGGATGACCGGGGAGCTGTTTTTT.

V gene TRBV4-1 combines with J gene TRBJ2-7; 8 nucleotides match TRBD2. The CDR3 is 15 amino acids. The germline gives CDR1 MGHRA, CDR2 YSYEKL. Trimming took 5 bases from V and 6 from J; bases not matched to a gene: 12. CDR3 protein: CASSYSGTGSSEQYF. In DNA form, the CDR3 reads TGCGCCAGCAGCTATAGCGGGACGGGCTCGAGCGAGCAGTACTTC.